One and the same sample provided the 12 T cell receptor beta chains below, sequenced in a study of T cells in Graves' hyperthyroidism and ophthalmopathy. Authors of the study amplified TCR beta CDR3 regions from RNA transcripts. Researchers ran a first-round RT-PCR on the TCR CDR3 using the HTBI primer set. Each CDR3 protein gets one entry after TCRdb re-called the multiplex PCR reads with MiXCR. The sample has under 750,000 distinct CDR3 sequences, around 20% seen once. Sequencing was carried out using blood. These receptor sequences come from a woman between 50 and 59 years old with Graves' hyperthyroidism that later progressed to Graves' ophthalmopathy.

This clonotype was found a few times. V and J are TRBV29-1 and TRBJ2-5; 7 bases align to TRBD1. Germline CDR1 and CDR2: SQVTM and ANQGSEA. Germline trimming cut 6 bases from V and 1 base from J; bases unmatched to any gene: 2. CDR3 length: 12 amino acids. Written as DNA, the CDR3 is TGCAGCGTGTACAGGGGCCAAGAGACCCAGTACTTC. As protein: CSVYRGQETQYF.

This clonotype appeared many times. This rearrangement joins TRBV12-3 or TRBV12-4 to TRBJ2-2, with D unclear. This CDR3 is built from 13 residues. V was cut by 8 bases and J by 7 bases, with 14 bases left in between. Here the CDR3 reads CASCLLVVGELFF. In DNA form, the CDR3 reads TGTGCCAGCTGCCTCCTAGTTGTCGGGGAGCTGTTTTTT.

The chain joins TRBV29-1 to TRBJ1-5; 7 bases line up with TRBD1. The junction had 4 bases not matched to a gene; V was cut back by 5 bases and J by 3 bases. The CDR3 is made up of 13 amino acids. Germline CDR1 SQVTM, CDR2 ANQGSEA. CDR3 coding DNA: TGCAGCGTTACAGGGGTTGACAATCAGCCCCAGCATTTT. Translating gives CSVTGVDNQPQHF. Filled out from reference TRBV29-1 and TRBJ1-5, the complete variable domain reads SAVISQKPSRDICQRGTSLTIQCQVDSQVTMMFWYRQQPGQSLTLIATANQGSEATYESGFVIDKFPISRPNLTFSTLTVSNMSPEDSSIYLCSVTGVDNQPQHFGDGTRLSIL.

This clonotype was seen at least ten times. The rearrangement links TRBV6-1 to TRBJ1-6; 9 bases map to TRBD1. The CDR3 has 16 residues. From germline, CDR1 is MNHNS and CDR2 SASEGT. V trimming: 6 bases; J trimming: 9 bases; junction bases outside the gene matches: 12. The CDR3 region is CASRNAPGQGGSPLHF. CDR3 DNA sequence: TGTGCCAGCAGAAACGCACCGGGACAGGGTGGTTCACCCCTCCACTTT.

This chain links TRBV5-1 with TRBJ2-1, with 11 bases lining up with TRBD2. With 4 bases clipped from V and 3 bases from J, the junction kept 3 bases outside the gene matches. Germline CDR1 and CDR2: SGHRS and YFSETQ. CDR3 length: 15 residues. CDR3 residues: CASSISGGDYNEQFF. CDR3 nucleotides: TGCGCCAGCAGCATTAGCGGGGGGGACTACAATGAGCAGTTCTTC.

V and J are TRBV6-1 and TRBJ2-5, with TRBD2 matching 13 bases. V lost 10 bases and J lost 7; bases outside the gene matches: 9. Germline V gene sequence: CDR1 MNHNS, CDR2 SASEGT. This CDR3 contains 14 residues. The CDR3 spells CATQTSGGPGTQYF. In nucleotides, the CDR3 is TGTGCCACCCAGACTAGCGGGGGGCCGGGGACCCAGTACTTC.

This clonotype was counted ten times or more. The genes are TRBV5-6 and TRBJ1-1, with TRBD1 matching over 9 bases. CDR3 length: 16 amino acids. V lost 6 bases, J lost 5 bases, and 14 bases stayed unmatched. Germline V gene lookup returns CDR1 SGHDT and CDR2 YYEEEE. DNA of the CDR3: TGTGCCAGCAACAACCTCCGAGGACAGGGGTTGACTGAAGCTTTCTTT. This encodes CASNNLRGQGLTEAFF. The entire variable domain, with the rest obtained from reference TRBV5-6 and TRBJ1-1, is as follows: DAGVTQSPTHLIKTRGQQVTLRCSPKSGHDTVSWYQQALGQGPQFIFQYYEEEERQRGNFPDRFSGHQFPNYSSELNVNALLLGDSALYLCASNNLRGQGLTEAFFGQGTRLTVV.

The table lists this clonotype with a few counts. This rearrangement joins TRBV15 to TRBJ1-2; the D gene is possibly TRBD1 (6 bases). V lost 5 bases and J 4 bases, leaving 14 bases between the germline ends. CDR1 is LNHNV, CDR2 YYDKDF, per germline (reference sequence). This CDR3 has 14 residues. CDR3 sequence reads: CATSGTGTGYGYTF. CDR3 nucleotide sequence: TGTGCCACCAGCGGAACAGGGACGGGCTATGGCTACACCTTC.

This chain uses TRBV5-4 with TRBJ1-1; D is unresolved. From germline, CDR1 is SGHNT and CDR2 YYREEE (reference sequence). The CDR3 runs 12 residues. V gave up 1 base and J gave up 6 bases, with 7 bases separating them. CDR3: CASSLSSAEAFF. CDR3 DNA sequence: TGTGCCAGCAGCTTGAGCAGCGCTGAAGCTTTCTTT. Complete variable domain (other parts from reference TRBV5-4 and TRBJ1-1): ETGVTQSPTHLIKTRGQQVTLRCSSQSGHNTVSWYQQALGQGPQFIFQYYREEENGRGNFPPRFSGLQFPNYSSELNVNALELDDSALYLCASSLSSAEAFFGQGTRLTVV.

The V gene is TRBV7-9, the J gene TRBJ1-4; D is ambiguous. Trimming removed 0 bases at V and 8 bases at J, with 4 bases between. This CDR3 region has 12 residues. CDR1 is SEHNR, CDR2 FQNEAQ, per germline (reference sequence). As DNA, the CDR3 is TGTGCCAGCAGCTTAGCACTGGAAAAACTGTTTTTT. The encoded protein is CASSLALEKLFF.

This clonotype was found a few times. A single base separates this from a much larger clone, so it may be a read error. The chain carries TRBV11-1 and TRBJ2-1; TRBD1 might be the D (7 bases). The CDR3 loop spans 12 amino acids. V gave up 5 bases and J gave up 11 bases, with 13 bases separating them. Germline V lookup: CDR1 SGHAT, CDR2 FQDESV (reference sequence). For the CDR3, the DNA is TGTGCCAGCAGCCAGGGGGGACATAAGCAGTTCTTC. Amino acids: CASSQGGHKQFF.

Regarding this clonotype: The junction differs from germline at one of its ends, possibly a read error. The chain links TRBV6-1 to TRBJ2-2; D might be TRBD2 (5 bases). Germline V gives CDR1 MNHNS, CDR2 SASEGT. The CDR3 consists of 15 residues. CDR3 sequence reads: CASSEGRVATGELLF. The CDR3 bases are TGTGCCAGCAGTGAAGGGCGGGTGGCCACCGGGGAGCTGCTTTTT.